The T cell receptor (beta chain) under discussion was sequenced for a study of CD8 T cells in ankylosing spondylitis. The sample holds a few counts of this clonotype. Its antigen is undetermined. Study results and caveats: In the blood and synovial fluid of reactive arthritis, some motif variants had been previously reported. A TCR beta motif of several highly homologous variants seemed to mark ankylosing spondylitis blood.

Generation of TCR beta libraries employed quantitative 5'-RACE incorporating molecular barcodes. TCRdb processed the 5' RACE reads anew with MiXCR; each CDR3 protein has one entry. The sample has 250,000 to 350,000 distinct CDR3 sequences; roughly 20% are singletons. Trimming stripped 3 bases from V and 6 bases from J, with 14 bases between. This CDR3 has 14 residues. Germline V gene data show CDR1 as KGHSH and CDR2 as LQKENI. The rearrangement links TRBV18 to TRBJ1-1, with D unresolved. The TCR originated in a female donor with ankylosing spondylitis or in good health (not recorded which). What was sequenced was blood, either unsorted or a sorted T cell fraction (not recorded which). The chain's CDR3 is CASSPKRLDPEAFF. The CDR3 nucleotides are TGTGCCAGCTCACCGAAGAGGTTAGACCCTGAAGCTTTCTTT.